The 2 T cell receptor beta chains presented below share a single source sample, sequenced in a study of blood T cell repertoires in COVID-19. Clones were sequenced by immunoSEQ multiplex PCR, and TCRdb holds only the in-frame ones, with some missing. The data show some 180,000 clones, with 76% seen just once and around 8.9% held by the top ten. The sample was peripheral blood. These receptor sequences come from a woman aged 45-65 years with active or convalescent COVID-19.

The gene calls are TRBV6-5 and TRBJ2-1, with D tentatively TRBD1 (5 bases). The length of the CDR3 is 15 residues. Germline V CDR1 and CDR2: MNHEY, SVGAGI. The V end was cut by 0 bases, the J end by 4 bases, with 10 bases between. CDR3 nucleotide sequence: TGTGCCAGCAGTTACTCGAACACAGGATACAATGAGCAGTTCTTC. Translated, it gives CASSYSNTGYNEQFF.

The chain joins TRBV4-3 to TRBJ1-1; D possibly corresponds to TRBD1 (5 bases). There are 16 residues in the CDR3. V was pared by 0 bases and J by 4 bases, with 15 bases between. CDR1 is LGHNA and CDR2 is YSLEER in the germline V gene. CDR3 region: CASSQEAPPGGTEAFF. The CDR3 coding sequence is TGCGCCAGCAGCCAAGAAGCCCCTCCCGGGGGCACTGAAGCTTTCTTT.